What follows is one T cell receptor (beta chain) and its context. Its antigen is as yet unknown. The CDR3 is 15 residues long. CDR1 SGHRS and CDR2 YFSETQ come from the germline V gene. V was pared by 2 bases and J by 6 bases, with 15 bases between. The data derive from a study of response to subunit inactivated influenza vaccine. TCRdb re-called the RT-PCR reads through MiXCR, storing one row per CDR3 protein. The sample carries a few hundred thousand distinct CDR3 sequences, approximately 23% recorded once. Overall study findings and caveats: Every seasonal influenza vaccination brings in few new T cells, the authors suggested.

The material sequenced was PBMCs from blood, taken less than 22 months after vaccination. This clonotype was sampled from a man aged 45-69 years who received an inactivated influenza vaccine. The J gene is TRBJ2-1, the V gene TRBV5-1; D might be TRBD2 (6 bases). The CDR3 region is CASSFTPGLPNEQFF. The CDR3, as DNA: TGCGCCAGCAGCTTCACACCGGGACTCCCCAATGAGCAGTTCTTC.